This TCR beta chain was sequenced during a study of persistence of HIV-infected CD4 T cells. Sequencing used immunoSEQ version 4 in survey mode. Here immunoSEQ multiplex PCR was the method, and the copy in TCRdb shows in-frame clones only, minus some. The sample shows fewer than 35,000 clones, 65% to 90% of them seen only once. This clone is a singleton in its sample. Its antigen is unknown. The germline V and J ends were trimmed by 0 bases and 6 bases, with 13 bases remaining between them. This CDR3 is 15 amino acids long. CDR1 and CDR2 from the germline V gene are SGHRS and YFSETQ. Stimulation used approximately 9.5 ug/mL lysate from CMV-infected fibroblasts. CD40L/CD69 double-negative CD45RO-high memory CD4+ T cells were collected. For approximately 17 hours, CD8-depleted PBMCs received anti-CD28/CD49d costimulation, a CD40-blocking antibody and enfuvirtide.

This sample comprised CD4+ T cells sorted from PBMCs after approximately 20-hour stimulation, obtained from a patient who received antiretroviral therapy. The source of this sequence is an adult man with HIV who was CMV-seropositive. J is TRBJ1-5 and V is TRBV5-1; D is undetermined. As DNA, the CDR3 is TGCGCCAGCAGCTTGGGTGCCGGTATGAGTCAGCCCCAGCATTTT. This gives the protein CASSLGAGMSQPQHF.